These T cell receptor beta chains were read from a single sample in a study of T cell changes during pregnancy in multiple sclerosis. Profiled with immunoSEQ multiplex PCR; TCRdb holds only in-frame clones, not every one. This sample has tens of thousands of clones, with approximately 92% found just once. Sample: peripheral blood, taken in the third trimester of pregnancy. The receptor source for this set is a female donor with multiple sclerosis, enrolled in a pregnancy study. CDR3s include the opening cysteine and the closing phenylalanine or tryptophan.

TRBV14	TRBJ1-3	15	CASSPTGRPGNTIYF
TRBV28	TRBJ2-1	20	CASSPTRGRGLAGGPREQFF
TRBV28	TRBJ2-1	16	CASSSAGTSGKLEQFF
TRBV21-1	TRBJ2-7	13	CASNGGENYEQYF
TRBV5-5	TRBJ2-5	16	CASSLFSGGYEETQYF
TRBV2	TRBJ2-7	15	CASSLTNRENHEQYF
TRBV4-3	TRBJ2-7	16	CASSQEAAAVTYEQYF
TRBV27	TRBJ1-2	14	CASSPLRDSYGYTF
TRBV10-1	TRBJ2-1	14	CASEPSSRYNEQFF
TRBV4-1	TRBJ2-3	14	CASSQDCRVVTQYF
TRBV18	TRBJ1-1	14	CASSPRHKNTEAFF
TRBV28	TRBJ2-7	15	CASSSRGQGGNEQYF
TRBV30	TRBJ2-7	14	CAWSLRTGTLKQYF
TRBV11-2	TRBJ2-1	17	CASNPTARTSGRDEQFF
TRBV4-3	TRBJ2-2	18	CASSQGASGIAGAGELFF
TRBV15	TRBJ1-1	16	CATSRDYTGPWAEAFF
TRBV10-3	TRBJ2-4	14	CAISESSSENIQYF
TRBV28	TRBJ1-2	13	CASSFPGTYGYTF
TRBV2	TRBJ1-4	15	CASRTGTGDVEKLFF
TRBV27	TRBJ2-3	19	CASSLMGLADRVHTDTQYF
TRBV7-2	TRBJ2-7	15	CASSSEGLAPYEQYF
TRBV27	TRBJ1-5	18	CASSLWGRGPVSNQPQHF
TRBV6-1	TRBJ2-1	11	CATDRYNEQFF
TRBV5-1	TRBJ2-1	12	CASSLSPREQFF
TRBV30	TRBJ2-1	16	CAWSVRWGPFHNEQFF
TRBV30	TRBJ1-5	14	CAWGPGHRNQPQHF
TRBV4-2	TRBJ1-1	14	CASSPLRDIAEAFF
TRBV10-3	TRBJ2-3	15	CAISDPPSGTDTQYF
TRBV19	TRBJ2-1	19	CASSIPPRWRDRVPNEQFF
TRBV11-2	TRBJ2-5	15	CASSLDTRRYETQYF
TRBV10-3	TRBJ1-5	13	CATGQGKGQPQHF
TRBV5-4	TRBJ1-2	18	CASSLAWSRGALDYGYTF
TRBV28	TRBJ2-1	13	CASSLGGSHFLLF
TRBV19	TRBJ1-5	14	CASGGQGGRQPQHF
TRBV9	TRBJ2-7	15	CASSALVGLQYEQYF
TRBV4-2	TRBJ2-5	13	CASSPEGRETQYF
TRBV4-1	TRBJ1-1	16	CASSHRQGARNTEAFF
TRBV19	TRBJ1-2	12	CASSWGRRGYTF
TRBV5-4	TRBJ1-1	16	CASSLVPTGMNTEAFF
TRBV11-2	TRBJ2-7	14	CASSSNGTGPRQYF
TRBV13	TRBJ1-1	14	CASSFPGRETEAFF
TRBV7-9	TRBJ2-1	14	CASSLDRGYNEQFF
TRBV19	TRBJ2-2	15	CASSPRRAHTGELFF
TRBV2	TRBJ2-1	14	CASSRTSGYNEQFF
TRBV6-4	TRBJ2-3	15	CASTEGSSPTDTQYF
TRBV10-3	TRBJ2-1	18	CAISTELGTSGPLREQFF
TRBV14	TRBJ2-3	17	CASSQRTSGISTDTQYF
TRBV13	TRBJ2-2	15	CASSLDREYTGELFF